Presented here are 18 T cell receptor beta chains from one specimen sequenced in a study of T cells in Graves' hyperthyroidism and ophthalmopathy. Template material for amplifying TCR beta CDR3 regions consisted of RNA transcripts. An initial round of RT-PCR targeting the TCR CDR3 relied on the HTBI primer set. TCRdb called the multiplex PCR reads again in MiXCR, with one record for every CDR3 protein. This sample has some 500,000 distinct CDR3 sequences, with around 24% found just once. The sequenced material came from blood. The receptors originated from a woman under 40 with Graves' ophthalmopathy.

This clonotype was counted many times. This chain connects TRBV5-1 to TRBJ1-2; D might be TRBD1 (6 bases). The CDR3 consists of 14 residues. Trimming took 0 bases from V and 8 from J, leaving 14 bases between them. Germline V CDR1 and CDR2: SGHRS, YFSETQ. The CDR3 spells CASSLDGGSIGYTF. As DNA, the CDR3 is TGCGCCAGCAGCTTGGATGGGGGCTCGATCGGCTACACCTTC.

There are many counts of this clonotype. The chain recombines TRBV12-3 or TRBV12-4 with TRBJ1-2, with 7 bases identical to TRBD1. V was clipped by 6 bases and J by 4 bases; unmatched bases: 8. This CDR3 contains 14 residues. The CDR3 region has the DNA TGTGCCAGCAGCACCCGACAGGGCGCCTATGGCTACACCTTC. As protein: CASSTRQGAYGYTF.

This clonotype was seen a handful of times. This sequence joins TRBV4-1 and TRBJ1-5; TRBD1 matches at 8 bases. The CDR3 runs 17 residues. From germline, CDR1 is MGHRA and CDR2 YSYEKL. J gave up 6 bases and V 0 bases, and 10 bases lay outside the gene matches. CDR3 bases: TGCGCCAGCAGCCAAGAAGGGGGCAGGGGGCCGAGTCAGCCCCAGCATTTT. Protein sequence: CASSQEGGRGPSQPQHF.

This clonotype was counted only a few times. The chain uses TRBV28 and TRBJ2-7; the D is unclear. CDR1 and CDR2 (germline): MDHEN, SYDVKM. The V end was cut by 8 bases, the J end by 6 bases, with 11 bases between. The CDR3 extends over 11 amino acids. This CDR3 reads CASAYNAEQYF. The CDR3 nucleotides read TGTGCCAGCGCTTACAACGCCGAGCAGTACTTC.

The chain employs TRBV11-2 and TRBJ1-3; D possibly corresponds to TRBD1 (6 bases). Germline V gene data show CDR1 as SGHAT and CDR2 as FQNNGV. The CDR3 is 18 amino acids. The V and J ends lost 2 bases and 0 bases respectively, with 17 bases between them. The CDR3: CASSLWGDNSRSGNTIYF. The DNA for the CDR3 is TGTGCCAGCAGCTTATGGGGGGACAATTCGCGCTCTGGAAACACCATATATTTT.

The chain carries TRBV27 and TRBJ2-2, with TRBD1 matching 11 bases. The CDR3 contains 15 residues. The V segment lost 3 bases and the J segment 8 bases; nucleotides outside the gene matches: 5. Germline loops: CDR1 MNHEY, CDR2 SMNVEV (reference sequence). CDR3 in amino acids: CASSLRTGGGGELFF. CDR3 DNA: TGTGCCAGCAGTTTGAGGACAGGGGGCGGGGGGGAGCTGTTTTTT.

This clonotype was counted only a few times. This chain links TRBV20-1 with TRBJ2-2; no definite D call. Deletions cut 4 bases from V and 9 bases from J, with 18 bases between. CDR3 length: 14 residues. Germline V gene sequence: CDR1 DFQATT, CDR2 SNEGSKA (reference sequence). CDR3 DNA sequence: TGCAGTGCTACCCCCTCGGGTAACCCGAGGGAGCTGTTTTTT. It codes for CSATPSGNPRELFF.

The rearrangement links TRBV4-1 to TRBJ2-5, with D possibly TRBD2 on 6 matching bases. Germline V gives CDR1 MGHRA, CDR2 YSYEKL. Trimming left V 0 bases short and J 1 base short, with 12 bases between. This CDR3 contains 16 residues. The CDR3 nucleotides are TGCGCCAGCAGCCAAGATTGGGGGAGGACCCAAGAGACCCAGTACTTC. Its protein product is CASSQDWGRTQETQYF.

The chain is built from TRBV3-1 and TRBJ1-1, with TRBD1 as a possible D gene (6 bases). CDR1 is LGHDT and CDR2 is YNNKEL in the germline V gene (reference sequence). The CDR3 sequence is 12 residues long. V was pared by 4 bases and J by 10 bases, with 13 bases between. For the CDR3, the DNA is TGTGCCAGCAGCCTAGCACAGGGTGTAGCTTTCTTT. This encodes CASSLAQGVAFF.

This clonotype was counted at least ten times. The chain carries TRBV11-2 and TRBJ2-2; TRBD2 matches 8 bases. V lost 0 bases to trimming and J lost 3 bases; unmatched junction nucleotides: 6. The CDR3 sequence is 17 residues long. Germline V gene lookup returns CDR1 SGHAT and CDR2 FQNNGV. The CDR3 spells CASSLDGSSGYTGELFF. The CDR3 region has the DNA TGTGCCAGCAGCTTAGATGGGTCTAGCGGGTACACCGGGGAGCTGTTTTTT.

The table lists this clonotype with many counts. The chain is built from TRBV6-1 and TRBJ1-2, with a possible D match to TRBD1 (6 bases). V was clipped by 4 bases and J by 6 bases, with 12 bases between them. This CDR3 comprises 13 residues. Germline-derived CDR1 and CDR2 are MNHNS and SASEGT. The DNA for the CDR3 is TGTGCCAGCAGTGGGCAGGGGCTCGATGGCTACACCTTC. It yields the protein CASSGQGLDGYTF.

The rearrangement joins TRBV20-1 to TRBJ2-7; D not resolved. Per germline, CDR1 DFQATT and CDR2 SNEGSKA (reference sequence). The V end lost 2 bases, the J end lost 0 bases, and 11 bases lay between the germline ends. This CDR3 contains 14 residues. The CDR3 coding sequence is TGCAGTGCTAGATTCGTCGGTGGCTCCTACGAGCAGTACTTC. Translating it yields CSARFVGGSYEQYF.

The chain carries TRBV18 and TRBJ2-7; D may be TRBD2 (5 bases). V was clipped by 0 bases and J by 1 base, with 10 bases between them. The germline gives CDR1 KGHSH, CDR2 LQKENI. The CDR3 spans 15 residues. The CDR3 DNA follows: TGTGCCAGCTCACCACCCGGCCGACTATCCTACGAGCAGTACTTC. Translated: CASSPPGRLSYEQYF.

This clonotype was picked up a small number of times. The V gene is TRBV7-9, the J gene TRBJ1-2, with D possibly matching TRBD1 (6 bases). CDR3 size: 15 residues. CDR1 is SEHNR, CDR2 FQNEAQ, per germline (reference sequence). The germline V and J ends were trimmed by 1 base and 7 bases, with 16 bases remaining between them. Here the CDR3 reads CASSLVARGKCGYTF. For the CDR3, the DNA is TGTGCCAGCAGCTTAGTGGCCAGGGGAAAGTGTGGCTACACCTTC.

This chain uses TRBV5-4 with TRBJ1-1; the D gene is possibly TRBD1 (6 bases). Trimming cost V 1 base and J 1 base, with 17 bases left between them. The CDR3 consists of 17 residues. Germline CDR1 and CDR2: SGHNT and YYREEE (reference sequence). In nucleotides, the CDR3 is TGTGCCAGCAGCTTGTACGGGGGCGGCCCCGAGAACACTGAAGCTTTCTTT. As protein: CASSLYGGGPENTEAFF.

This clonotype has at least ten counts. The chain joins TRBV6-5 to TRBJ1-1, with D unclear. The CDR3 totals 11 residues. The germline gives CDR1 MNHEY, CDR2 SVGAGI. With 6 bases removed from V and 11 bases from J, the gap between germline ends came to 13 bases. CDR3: CASRGTKLAFF. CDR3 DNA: TGTGCCAGCAGAGGAACCAAGCTTGCTTTCTTT.

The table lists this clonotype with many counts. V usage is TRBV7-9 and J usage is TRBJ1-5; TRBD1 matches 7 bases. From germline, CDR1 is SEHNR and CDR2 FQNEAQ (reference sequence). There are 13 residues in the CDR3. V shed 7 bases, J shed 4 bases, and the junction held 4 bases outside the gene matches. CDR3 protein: CASTGGPNQPQHF. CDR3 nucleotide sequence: TGTGCCAGCACAGGGGGGCCAAATCAGCCCCAGCATTTT.

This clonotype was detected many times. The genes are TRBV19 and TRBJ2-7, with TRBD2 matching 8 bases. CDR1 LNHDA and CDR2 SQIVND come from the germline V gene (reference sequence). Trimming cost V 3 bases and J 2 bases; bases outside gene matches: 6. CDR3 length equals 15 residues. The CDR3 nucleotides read TGTGCCAGTAGTATGGCAGCGGGGGCCACCTACGAGCAGTACTTC. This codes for CASSMAAGATYEQYF.